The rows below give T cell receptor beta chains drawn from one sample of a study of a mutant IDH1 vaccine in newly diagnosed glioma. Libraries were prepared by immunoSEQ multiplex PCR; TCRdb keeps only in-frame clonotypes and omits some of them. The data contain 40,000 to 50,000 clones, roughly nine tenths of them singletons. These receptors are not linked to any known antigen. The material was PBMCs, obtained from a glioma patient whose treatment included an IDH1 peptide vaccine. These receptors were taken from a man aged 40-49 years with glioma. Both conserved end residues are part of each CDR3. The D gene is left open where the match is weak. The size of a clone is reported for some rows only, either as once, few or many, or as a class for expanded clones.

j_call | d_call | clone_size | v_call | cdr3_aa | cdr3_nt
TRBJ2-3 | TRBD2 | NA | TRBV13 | CASTRGGRRSTQYF | TGTGCCAGCACGCGGGGGGGCCGTCGTAGTACGCAGTATTTT
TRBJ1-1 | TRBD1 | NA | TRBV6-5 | CASSYRQGVRTEAFF | TGTGCCAGCAGTTACCGACAGGGCGTTCGCACTGAAGCTTTCTTT
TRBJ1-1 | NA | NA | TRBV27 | CASSLRTMNTEAFF | TGTGCCAGCAGCTTACGGACAATGAACACTGAAGCTTTCTTT
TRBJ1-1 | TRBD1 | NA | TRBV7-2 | CASTVSSQGALGPNTEAFF | TGTGCCAGCACCGTTTCCTCGCAGGGGGCCCTAGGGCCGAACACTGAAGCTTTCTTT
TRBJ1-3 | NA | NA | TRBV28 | CASSLEWRGSKNTIYF | TGTGCCAGCAGTTTGGAATGGAGGGGGTCGAAAAACACCATATATTTT
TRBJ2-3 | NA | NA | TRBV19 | CASSSQGRADTQYF | TGTGCCAGTAGTAGCCAGGGACGCGCAGATACGCAGTATTTT
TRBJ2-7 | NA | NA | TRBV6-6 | CASSYSSRSGSYEQYF | TGTGCCAGCAGTTACTCATCCAGGTCCGGCTCCTACGAGCAGTACTTC
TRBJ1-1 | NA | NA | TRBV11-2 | CASSSPSYGAFF | TGTGCCAGCAGCTCACCTAGTTATGGAGCTTTCTTT
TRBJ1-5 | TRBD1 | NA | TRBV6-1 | CASRDTRGFKHF | TGTGCCAGCAGGGATACCAGGGGGTTCAAGCATTTT
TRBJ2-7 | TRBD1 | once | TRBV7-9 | CASSPGTGTEQYF | TGTGCCAGCAGCCCCGGGACAGGGACCGAGCAGTACTTC
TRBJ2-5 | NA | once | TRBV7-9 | CATGKKEETQYF | TGTGCCACCGGAAAGAAAGAAGAGACCCAGTACTTC
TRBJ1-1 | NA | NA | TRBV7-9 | CASSLEGVGTEAFF | TGTGCCAGCAGCTTAGAGGGGGTCGGCACTGAAGCTTTCTTT
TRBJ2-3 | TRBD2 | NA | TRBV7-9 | CASVGSSGRADTQYF | TGTGCCAGCGTGGGGTCTAGCGGGAGGGCAGATACGCAGTATTTT
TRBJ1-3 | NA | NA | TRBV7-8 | CASSLGDNSGNTIYF | TGTGCCAGCAGCTTAGGGGACAACTCAGGAAACACCATATATTTT
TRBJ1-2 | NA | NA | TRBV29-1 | CSVGEGVATF | TGCAGCGTTGGTGAGGGAGTCGCCACCTTC
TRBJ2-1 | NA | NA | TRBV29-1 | CSARFYNEQFF | TGCAGCGCTCGTTTTTACAATGAGCAGTTCTTC
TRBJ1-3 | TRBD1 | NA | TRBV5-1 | CASSLTGAGNTIYF | TGCGCCAGCAGTCTTACAGGGGCTGGAAACACCATATATTTT
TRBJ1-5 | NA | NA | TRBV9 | CASSVQGIGQPQHF | TGTGCCAGCAGCGTACAAGGGATAGGTCAGCCCCAGCATTTT
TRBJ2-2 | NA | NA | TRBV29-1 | CSVYFPRTSGELFF | TGCAGCGTTTACTTCCCCCGGACGTCCGGGGAGCTGTTTTTT
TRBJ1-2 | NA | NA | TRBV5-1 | CASSQTGRSYGYTF | TGCGCCAGCAGCCAAACCGGGCGATCCTATGGCTACACCTTC
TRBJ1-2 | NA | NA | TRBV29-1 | CSVEKRGSGSYGYTF | TGCAGCGTAGAGAAGCGGGGGTCGGGGAGCTATGGCTACACCTTC
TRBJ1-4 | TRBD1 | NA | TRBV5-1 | CASSFGQGEEKLFF | TGCGCCAGCAGCTTCGGACAGGGTGAGGAAAAACTGTTTTTT
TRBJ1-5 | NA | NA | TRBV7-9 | CASSPGRLGGGNQPQHF | TGTGCCAGCAGCCCGGGACGGCTAGGGGGGGGCAATCAGCCCCAGCATTTT
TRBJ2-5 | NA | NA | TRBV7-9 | CASSRPSGLQETQYF | TGTGCCAGCAGCCGCCCGTCGGGGTTACAAGAGACCCAGTACTTC
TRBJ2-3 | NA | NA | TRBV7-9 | CASSFGQYGGTDTQYF | TGTGCCAGCAGCTTCGGACAGTACGGCGGCACAGATACGCAGTATTTT
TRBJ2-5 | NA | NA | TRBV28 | CASSLYPLAGETQYF | TGTGCCAGCAGTTTATATCCACTGGCGGGGGAGACCCAGTACTTC
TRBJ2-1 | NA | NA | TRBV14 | CASSRISSYNEQFF | TGTGCCAGCAGCCGTATAAGCTCCTACAATGAGCAGTTCTTC